The source of this TCR beta chain is a study of blood T cells in healthy people across ages. Then a second PCR, running roughly 7 to 11 cycles, was carried out with a sample-barcoded 5' primer and a J-beta primer mix. Carrying 12 random nucleotides, a template-switch adaptor labeled each individual cDNA molecule. TCRdb reprocessed the 5' RACE reads via MiXCR and lists one record per CDR3 protein. The sample contains around 820,000 distinct CDR3 sequences, around 25% of which appear only once. Study results and limitations: It was held that diversity estimates obtained from one million T cells represented underestimates.

In regard to this clonotype: Its target is not known.

This same sample was also taken into another study, of T cells of mothers and their children.

Material for sequencing was blood. This receptor was taken from a boy aged 5-17 years in good health.

The CDR3 loop reads CSVDTGNMNTEAFF. The CDR3 DNA reads TGCAGCGTCGACACAGGGAACATGAACACTGAAGCTTTCTTT. V gene TRBV29-1 combines with J gene TRBJ1-1; D perhaps matches TRBD1 (6 bases). Trimming stripped 6 bases from V and 0 bases from J, with 14 bases between. Looked up from germline, CDR1 is SQVTM and CDR2 is ANQGSEA. The CDR3 extends over 14 amino acids.